The TCR beta chain described here comes from a study of T cell responses to AZD1222 COVID-19 vaccine. Sequencing used immunoSEQ multiplex PCR; TCRdb keeps in-frame clones, though not all of them. The sample holds approximately 140,000 clones, 90% seen once. V was clipped by 7 bases and J by 1 base, with 9 bases between them. The CDR3 runs 12 residues. Germline V CDR1 and CDR2: SQVTM, ANQGSEA. The chain combines TRBV29-1 with TRBJ2-3; TRBD1 is a possible D gene (6 bases). Specimen: peripheral blood, collected 28 days after the second AZD1222 dose. This receptor was taken from an adult who received the AZD1222 COVID-19 vaccine. DNA of the CDR3: TGCAGCGGCCGACAGGGCACAGATACGCAGTATTTT. Amino acids: CSGRQGTDTQYF.